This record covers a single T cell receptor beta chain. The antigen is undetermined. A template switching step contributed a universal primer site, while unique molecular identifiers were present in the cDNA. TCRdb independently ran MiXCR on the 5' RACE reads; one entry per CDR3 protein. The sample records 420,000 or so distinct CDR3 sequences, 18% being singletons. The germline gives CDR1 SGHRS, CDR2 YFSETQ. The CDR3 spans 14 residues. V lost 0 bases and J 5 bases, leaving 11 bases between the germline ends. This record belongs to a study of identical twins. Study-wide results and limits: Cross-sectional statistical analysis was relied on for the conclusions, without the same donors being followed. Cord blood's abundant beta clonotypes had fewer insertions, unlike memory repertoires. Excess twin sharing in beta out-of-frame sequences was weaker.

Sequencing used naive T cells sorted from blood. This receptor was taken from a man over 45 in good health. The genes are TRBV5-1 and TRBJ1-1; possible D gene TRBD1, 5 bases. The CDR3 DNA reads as TGCGCCAGCAGCTTGGGGCACGGGGGGACTGAAGCTTTCTTT. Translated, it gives CASSLGHGGTEAFF.